The 19 T cell receptor beta chains below come from one sample, sequenced in a study of CD8+CD57+ T cells in acquired aplastic anemia. Profiling of TCR beta VDJ combinations and CDR3 sequences used genomic DNA as template. Each CDR3 protein is one row after TCRdb ran MiXCR on the reads. The table shows 100,000 to 150,000 distinct CDR3 sequences, with roughly 50% occurring only once. The specimen was sorted CD4+, CD8+, or CD8+CD57+ T cells (not recorded which) from PBMCs. The origin of the receptors is a human donor in good health, serving as a control.

The chain uses TRBV11-2 and TRBJ2-5, with D possibly being TRBD2 (7 bases). CDR3 size: 14 residues. Germline V gene lookup returns CDR1 SGHAT and CDR2 FQNNGV. V lost 8 bases and J lost 2, with 15 bases in between. The DNA of the CDR3 is TGTGCCAGCTTGACGGGGGGCCATCAAGAGACCCAGTACTTC. It translates to CASLTGGHQETQYF.

By proportion, this clonotype is medium-sized. The chain combines TRBV4-2 with TRBJ2-3; 10 positions match TRBD2. CDR1 LGHNA and CDR2 YNFKEQ come from the germline V gene. The junction had 11 bases not matched to a gene; V was cut back by 4 bases and J by 4 bases. The CDR3 spans 17 residues. Here the CDR3 reads CASSPGAGGRSADTQYF. For the CDR3, the DNA is TGTGCCAGCAGCCCCGGAGCGGGGGGGCGTAGCGCAGATACGCAGTATTTT.

The chain carries TRBV2 and TRBJ1-2; maybe TRBD1 (5 bases). Germline V CDR1 and CDR2: SNHLY, FYNNEI. The CDR3 is 13 amino acids. V lost 1 base and J 6 bases, leaving 9 bases between the germline ends. The CDR3 DNA is TGTGCCAGCAGTGAAGTCAGGGAGAATGGCTACACCTTC. Protein: CASSEVRENGYTF. The whole variable domain, filled in from reference TRBV2 and TRBJ1-2, reads EPEVTQTPSHQVTQMGQEVILRCVPISNHLYFYWYRQILGQKVEFLVSFYNNEISEKSEIFDDQFSVERPDGSNFTLKIRSTKLEDSAMYFCASSEVRENGYTFGSGTRLTVV.

The chain uses TRBV7-3 and TRBJ2-7, with TRBD2 matching 11 bases. Losses at the gene ends were 3 bases for V and 5 bases for J; bases not matched to a gene: 9. This CDR3 comprises 16 residues. CDR1 is SGHTA, CDR2 FQGTGA, per germline. The DNA for the CDR3 is TGTGCCAGCAGCTTTGGGGGTAGCGGGGGGGCCCACGAGCAGTACTTC. It encodes CASSFGGSGGAHEQYF.

There are many counts of this clonotype. This chain uses TRBV11-2 with TRBJ2-7; the D is unclear. Trimming took 5 bases from V and 7 from J, leaving 18 bases between them. The CDR3 has 14 amino acids. Germline V gives CDR1 SGHAT, CDR2 FQNNGV. The CDR3 DNA is TGTGCCAGCAGCGTCACCGACACCGTTGGTGAGCAGTACTTC. Translation: CASSVTDTVGEQYF.

In this sample, this clonotype turned up many times. The chain has TRBV5-1 and TRBJ2-5; the D gene is possibly TRBD2 (6 bases). The CDR3 loop spans 14 amino acids. Between the trimmed V and J ends, which lost 7 bases and 0 bases, there was a span of 13 bases. Germline V lookup: CDR1 SGHRS, CDR2 YFSETQ. The CDR3: CASRPGGNQETQYF. In DNA form, the CDR3 reads TGCGCCAGCCGTCCTGGGGGGAACCAAGAGACCCAGTACTTC.

Regarding this clonotype: A much larger clone differs from this one at a single base, so this may be a read error. V is TRBV4-3 and J is TRBJ1-1; D not resolved. V shed 0 bases and J shed 0 bases, with 8 bases lying between them. This CDR3 has 15 residues. The germline gives CDR1 LGHNA, CDR2 YSLEER. The CDR3 DNA follows: TGCGCCAGCAGCCAAGAAATTAGAGTGAACACTGAAGCTTTCTTT. Its translation is CASSQEIRVNTEAFF.

About this clonotype: Germline and junction disagree at one end, which may indicate a read error. V usage is TRBV10-3 and J usage is TRBJ1-1, with D possibly matching TRBD1 (6 bases). The length of the CDR3 is 15 residues. CDR1 and CDR2 (germline): ENHRY, SYGVKD. The CDR3 region has the DNA TGTGCCAGCAGTGAATGGGACACCCTGAACACTGAAGCTTTCTTT. It codes for CASSEWDTLNTEAFF.

J is TRBJ1-2 and V is TRBV10-3, with a tentative D call TRBD1 (5 bases). Germline V gene lookup returns CDR1 ENHRY and CDR2 SYGVKD. Deletions cut 2 bases from V and 3 bases from J, with 7 bases between. CDR3 length: 13 amino acids. CDR3 region: CAISEGGDYGYTF. CDR3 coding DNA: TGTGCCATCAGTGAGGGGGGAGACTATGGCTACACCTTC.

As to this clonotype: Since a much larger clone is just one base distant, this may be a read error. The chain joins TRBV18 to TRBJ2-5, with 9 bases fitting TRBD2. CDR1 and CDR2 from the germline V gene are KGHSH and LQKENI. The CDR3 totals 15 residues. The CDR3 protein is CASSPSAGGQEAQYF. The CDR3 coding sequence is TGTGCCAGCTCACCCTCAGCGGGGGGACAAGAGGCCCAGTACTTC.

The chain carries TRBV28 and TRBJ2-3, with 8 bases lining up with TRBD2. Trimming took 10 bases from V and 2 from J; bases not matched to a gene: 5. This CDR3 is built from 13 residues. Germline V CDR1 and CDR2: MDHEN, SYDVKM. The CDR3 here is CAITGLDTDTQYF. The CDR3 nucleotides are TGTGCCATCACGGGACTAGACACAGATACGCAGTATTTT.

To note about this clonotype: This may come from a read error, since a much larger clone is one base off. V and J are TRBV18 and TRBJ2-7; tentatively, D is TRBD2 (6 bases). This CDR3 spans 17 amino acids. The V end lost 3 bases, the J end lost 2 bases, and 20 bases lay between the germline ends. Germline-derived CDR1 and CDR2 are KGHSH and LQKENI. CDR3 nucleotides: TGTGCCAGCTCACCTTTTAGCCGCGGGGACGGGACCTACGAGCAGTACTTC. Translated, it gives CASSPFSRGDGTYEQYF. Full variable domain (outside the CDR3, taken from reference TRBV18 and TRBJ2-7): NAGVMQNPRHLVRRRGQEARLRCSPMKGHSHVYWYRQLPEEGLKFMVYLQKENIIDESGMPKERFSAEFPKEGPSILRIQQVVRGDSAAYFCASSPFSRGDGTYEQYFGPGTRLTVT.

This clonotype was counted at least ten times. The chain recombines TRBV4-1 with TRBJ1-6, with D maybe TRBD1 (6 bases). V was cut by 0 bases and J by 6 bases, with 18 bases left in between. This CDR3 contains 18 residues. Per the germline V gene, CDR1 is MGHRA and CDR2 is YSYEKL. The chain's CDR3 is CASSQETLITGRNSPLHF. The CDR3 DNA sequence: TGCGCCAGCAGCCAAGAAACCCTCATAACAGGGCGTAATTCACCCCTCCACTTT.

This clonotype was picked up many times. The chain is built from TRBV7-2 and TRBJ1-1; 8 bases match TRBD1. The length of the CDR3 is 15 residues. V gave up 1 base and J gave up 6 bases; unmatched junction bases: 7. The germline V gene encodes CDR1 SGHTA and CDR2 FQGNSA. CDR3 nucleotides: TGTGCCAGCAGCTTAGTCACAGGGGGGTTCGCTGAAGCTTTCTTT. Encoded protein: CASSLVTGGFAEAFF. Full variable domain (remainder filled in from reference TRBV7-2 and TRBJ1-1): GAGVSQSPSNKVTEKGKDVELRCDPISGHTALYWYRQSLGQGLEFLIYFQGNSAPDKSGLPSDRFSAERTGGSVSTLTIQRTQQEDSAVYLCASSLVTGGFAEAFFGQGTRLTVV.

Concerning this clonotype itself: Since no conserved phenylalanine or tryptophan closes the CDR3, a read error is the likely cause. The rearrangement joins TRBV5-1 to TRBJ1-1, with D perhaps TRBD1 (6 bases). This CDR3 is built from 14 residues. V was cut by 4 bases and J by 4 bases, with 14 bases left in between. CDR1 is SGHRS and CDR2 is YFSETQ in the germline V gene. CDR3 sequence: CASSVSDRLTEAFL. CDR3 in DNA: TGCGCCAGCAGCGTTTCGGACAGACTCACTGAAGCTTTCCTT.

This clonotype was found many times. The chain has TRBV3-1 and TRBJ2-5, with TRBD2 identical over 7 bases. In germline, CDR1 is LGHDT, CDR2 YNNKEL (reference sequence). Trimming took 6 bases from V and 1 from J; bases not matched to a gene: 8. The CDR3 runs 15 residues. The CDR3 loop is CASRRGSHSQETQYF. CDR3 coding DNA: TGTGCCAGCAGGCGGGGGTCCCATAGCCAAGAGACCCAGTACTTC.

The table lists this clonotype with many counts. The chain joins TRBV6-1 to TRBJ1-4, with no clear D. The V and J ends lost 6 bases and 3 bases respectively, with 23 bases between them. CDR3 size: 18 residues. In germline, CDR1 is MNHNS, CDR2 SASEGT. This CDR3 is CASRRRYSRGRANEKLFF. CDR3 DNA sequence: TGTGCCAGCAGAAGACGTTACTCCCGGGGAAGAGCTAATGAAAAACTGTTTTTT.

A note on this clonotype: This may come from a read error, since a much larger clone is one base off. The V and J genes are TRBV9 and TRBJ1-2; the D is unclear. Per germline, CDR1 SGDLS and CDR2 YYNGEE. CDR3 length equals 13 residues. This CDR3 is CASSVENNYGYAF. CDR3 sequence (DNA): TGTGCCAGCAGCGTAGAGAATAACTATGGCTACGCCTTC.

This clonotype showed up many times. The chain has TRBV7-8 and TRBJ1-5, with D possibly TRBD1 on 5 matching bases. The ends were cut back, 4 bases at V and 1 base at J, with 14 bases in the middle. CDR1 SGHVS and CDR2 FQNEAQ come from the germline V gene. This CDR3 region has 16 residues. The CDR3 here is CASSSAGRWSNQPQHF. The CDR3 coding sequence is TGTGCCAGCAGCTCCGCAGGGCGATGGAGCAATCAGCCCCAGCATTTT.